Shown below are 6 T cell receptor beta chains from a single sample sequenced in a study of tissue T cells after allogeneic stem cell transplantation. The table came from immunoSEQ multiplex PCR; TCRdb's copy has only in-frame clones and leaves some out. Of some 1,500 clones in the sample, approximately 60% were seen once. The time point here: mouse harvest day 14 after allogeneic transplant. The graft held 10^6 splenic CD5+ T cells and 10^7 T-cell-depleted bone marrow cells. The material sequenced was liver tissue. Receptor source: a female BALB/c mouse given C57BL/6 T cells with graft-versus-host disease after an allogeneic hematopoietic cell transplant.

Details on this clone: It differs at one base from a far larger clone, so likely a read error. Mouse germline and gene names are used. From the germline J gene comes the end of the CDR3, since the read stops 1 residue before it. The rearrangement links TRBV17 to TRBJ2-7; D tentatively fits TRBD1 or TRBD2 (6 bases each). The CDR3 runs to 12 residues. The germline CDR1 and CDR2 sequences are MNHDT and YYDKIL. CDR3 residues: CASCRGGYEQYF. CDR3 DNA (partial): TGTGCTAGCTGTAGAGGGGGGTATGAACAGTAC.

On this clone: All gene names here are mouse names. Read coverage stops 1 residue before the CDR3 terminus; the germline J gene supplies the remainder. The chain combines TRBV19 with TRBJ1-1, with 8 bases that match TRBD1. The V segment lost 0 bases and the J segment 4 bases; nucleotides outside the gene matches: 2. Germline values: CDR1 FNHDT, CDR2 SITEND (reference sequence). The length of the CDR3 is 14 residues. The CDR3 bases that were read are TGTGCCAGCAGTATAGGGACAGGGACCACAGAAGTCTTC. Amino acid sequence: CASSIGTGTTEVF. The full-length CDR3 reads as CASSIGTGTTEVFF.

To note about this clone: The listed genes are named as in mouse. The read terminates 1 residue before the CDR3 end, so the remaining end is supplied by the germline J gene. The rearrangement uses TRBV3 and TRBJ1-3; D is undetermined. Between the trimmed V and J ends, which lost 1 base and 0 bases, there was a span of 4 bases. CDR3 length equals 14 residues. Germline CDR1 and CDR2: SNHLY and FYNGKV (reference sequence). The CDR3: CASSLGNSGNTLYF. The sequenced CDR3 bases are TGTGCCAGCAGCTTAGGCAATTCTGGAAATACGCTCTAT.

The sample holds a few counts of this clone. Mouse gene names apply. The sequence runs out 1 residue before the end of the CDR3; the remainder is reconstructed from the germline J gene. The chain links TRBV26 to TRBJ1-1; D is undetermined. The CDR3 is 14 residues long. In germline, CDR1 is KGHPV, CDR2 FQNQEV (reference sequence). Trimming removed 2 bases at V and 0 bases at J, with 7 bases between. CDR3 DNA (partial): TGTGCCAGCAGTCTGCACAATGCAAACACAGAAGTCTTC. Translating it yields CASSLHNANTEVF. From start to end, the CDR3 is CASSLHNANTEVFF.

On this clone itself: Germline and genes: mouse. The read ends 1 residue shy of where the CDR3 ends; the end is completed using the germline J gene. This sequence joins TRBV1 and TRBJ2-7, with D maybe TRBD1 (6 bases). V was clipped by 3 bases and J by 6 bases, with 12 bases between them. Germline V lookup: CDR1 NSQYPW, CDR2 LRSPGD (reference sequence). The CDR3 has 13 residues. The CDR3 bases that were read are TGCACCTGCAGTGCGGGGGACAAAACTGAACAGTAC. It translates to CTCSAGDKTEQY. The full CDR3 protein is CTCSAGDKTEQYF.

By sample share, this clone is hyperexpanded (1% or more). Germline and genes here are mouse. Coverage ceases 1 residue before the CDR3 finishes, and the germline J gene fills in the end. The chain recombines TRBV26 with TRBJ1-5; 12 nucleotides align to TRBD1. Germline V gives CDR1 KGHPV, CDR2 FQNQEV (reference sequence). V was pared by 5 bases and J by 9 bases, with 8 bases of the junction left unmatched. The CDR3 loop spans 15 amino acids. This CDR3 is CASSAPGQGARAPLF. The CDR3 bases that were read are TGTGCCAGCAGTGCACCGGGACAGGGGGCGCGGGCTCCGCTT.